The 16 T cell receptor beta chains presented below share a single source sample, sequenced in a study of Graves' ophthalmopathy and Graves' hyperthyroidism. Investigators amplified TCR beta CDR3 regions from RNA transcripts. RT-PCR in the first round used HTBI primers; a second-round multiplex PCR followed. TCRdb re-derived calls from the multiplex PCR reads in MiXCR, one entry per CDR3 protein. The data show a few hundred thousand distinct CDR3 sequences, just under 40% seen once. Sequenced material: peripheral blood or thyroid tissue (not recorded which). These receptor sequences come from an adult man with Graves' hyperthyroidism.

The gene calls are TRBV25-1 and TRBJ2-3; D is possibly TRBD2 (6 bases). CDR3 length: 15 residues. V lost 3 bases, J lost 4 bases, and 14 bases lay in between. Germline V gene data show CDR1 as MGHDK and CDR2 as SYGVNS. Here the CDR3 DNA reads TGTGCCAGCAGTGACTGGGGGGAGATCCCAGATACGCAGTATTTT. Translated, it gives CASSDWGEIPDTQYF.

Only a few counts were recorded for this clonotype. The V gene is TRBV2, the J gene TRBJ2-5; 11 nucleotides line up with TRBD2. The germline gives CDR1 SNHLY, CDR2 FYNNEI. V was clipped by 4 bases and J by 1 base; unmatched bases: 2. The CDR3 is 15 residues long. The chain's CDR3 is CASSGLAGGQETQYF. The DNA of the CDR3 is TGTGCCAGCAGTGGTCTAGCGGGGGGCCAAGAGACCCAGTACTTC.

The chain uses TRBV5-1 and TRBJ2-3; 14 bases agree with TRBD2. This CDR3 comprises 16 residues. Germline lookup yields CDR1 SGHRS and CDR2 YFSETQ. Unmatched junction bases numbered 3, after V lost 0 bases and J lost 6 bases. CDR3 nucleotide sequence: TGCGCCAGCAGCTTGGAGGGACTAGCGGGGGTTGATACGCAGTATTTT. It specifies CASSLEGLAGVDTQYF. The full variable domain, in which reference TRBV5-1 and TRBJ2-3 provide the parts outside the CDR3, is KAGVTQTPRYLIKTRGQQVTLSCSPISGHRSVSWYQQTPGQGLQFLFEYFSETQRNKGNFPGRFSGRQFSNSRSEMNVSTLELGDSALYLCASSLEGLAGVDTQYFGPGTRLTVL.

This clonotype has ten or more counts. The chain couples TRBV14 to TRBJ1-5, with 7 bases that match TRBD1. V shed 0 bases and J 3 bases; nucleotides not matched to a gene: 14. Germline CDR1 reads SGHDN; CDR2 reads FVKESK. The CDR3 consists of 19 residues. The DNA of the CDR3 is TGTGCCAGCAGCCAAGATGTCGCCGGGACAGCCTTTCTCAATCAGCCCCAGCATTTT. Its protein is CASSQDVAGTAFLNQPQHF.

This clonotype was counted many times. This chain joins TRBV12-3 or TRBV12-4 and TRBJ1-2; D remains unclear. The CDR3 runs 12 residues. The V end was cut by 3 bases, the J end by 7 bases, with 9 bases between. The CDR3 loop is CASSFLGVGYTF. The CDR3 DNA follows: TGTGCCAGCAGTTTCCTTGGGGTTGGCTACACCTTC.

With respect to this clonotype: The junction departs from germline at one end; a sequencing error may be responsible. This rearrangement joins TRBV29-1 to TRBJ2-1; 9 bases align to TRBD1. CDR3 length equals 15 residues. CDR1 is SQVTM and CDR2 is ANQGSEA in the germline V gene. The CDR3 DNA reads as TGCGGCGTTGGGAGGGGACAGGGCCCCTCGGGGGAGCAGTTCTTC. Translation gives CGVGRGQGPSGEQFF.

The CDR3 spells CASSERDRGDYEQYF. The CDR3 DNA sequence: TGCGCCAGCAGTGAGCGGGACAGGGGGGACTACGAGCAGTACTTC. The chain joins TRBV10-2 to TRBJ2-7; 11 bases are a match to TRBD1. Germline-derived CDR1 and CDR2 are WSHSY and SAAADI. The CDR3 is 15 residues long. Germline trimming cut 2 bases from V and 3 bases from J; bases unmatched to any gene: 3.

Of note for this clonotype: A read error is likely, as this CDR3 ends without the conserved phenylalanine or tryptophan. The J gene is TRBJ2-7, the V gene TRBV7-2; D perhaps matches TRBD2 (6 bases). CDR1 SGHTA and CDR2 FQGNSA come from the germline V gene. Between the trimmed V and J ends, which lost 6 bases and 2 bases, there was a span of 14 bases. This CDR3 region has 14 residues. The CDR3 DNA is TGTGCCAGCAGTAATGGGCGGGATACCTACGAGCAGTACCTC. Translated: CASSNGRDTYEQYL.

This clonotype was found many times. The CDR3 is CSARDPTQGIGEAFF. The CDR3 bases are TGCAGTGCTAGAGATCCGACACAGGGTATCGGTGAAGCTTTCTTT. This sequence joins TRBV20-1 and TRBJ1-1, with D perhaps matching TRBD1 (6 bases). CDR3 size: 15 residues. V shed 0 bases and J shed 7 bases, with 18 bases lying between them. The germline V gene encodes CDR1 DFQATT and CDR2 SNEGSKA (reference sequence).

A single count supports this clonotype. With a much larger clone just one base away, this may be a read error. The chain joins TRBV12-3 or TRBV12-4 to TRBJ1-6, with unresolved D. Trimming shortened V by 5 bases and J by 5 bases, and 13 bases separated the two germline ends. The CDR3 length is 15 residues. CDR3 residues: CASSLKRANNSPLHF. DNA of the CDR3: TGTGCCAGCAGTCTTAAGCGGGCCAATAATTCACCCCTCCACTTT.

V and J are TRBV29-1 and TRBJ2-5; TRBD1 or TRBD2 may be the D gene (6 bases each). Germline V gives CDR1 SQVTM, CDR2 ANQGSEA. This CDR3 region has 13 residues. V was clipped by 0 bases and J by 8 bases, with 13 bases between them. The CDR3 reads CSVEDRVGGTQYF. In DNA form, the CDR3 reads TGCAGCGTTGAAGATCGGGTCGGGGGCACCCAGTACTTC.

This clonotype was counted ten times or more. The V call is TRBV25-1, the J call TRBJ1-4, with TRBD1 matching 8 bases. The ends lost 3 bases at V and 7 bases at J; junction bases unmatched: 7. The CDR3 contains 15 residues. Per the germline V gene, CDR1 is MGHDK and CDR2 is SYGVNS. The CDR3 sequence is CASSDPRQGTEKLFF. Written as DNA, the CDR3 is TGTGCCAGCAGTGATCCGAGACAGGGGACTGAAAAACTGTTTTTT.

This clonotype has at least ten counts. The CDR3 DNA sequence: TGTGCCAGCAGCTTATATAGTCGTGGAACTGAAGCTTTCTTT. This codes for CASSLYSRGTEAFF. The gene calls are TRBV7-9 and TRBJ1-1, with D unresolved. V was cut by 2 bases and J by 5 bases, with 12 bases left in between. Germline CDR1 SEHNR, CDR2 FQNEAQ (reference sequence). The CDR3 has 14 amino acids.

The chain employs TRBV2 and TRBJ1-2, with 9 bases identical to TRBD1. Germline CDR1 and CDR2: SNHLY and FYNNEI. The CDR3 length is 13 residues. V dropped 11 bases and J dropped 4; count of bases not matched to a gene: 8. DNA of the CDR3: TGTGCCCAGTCGGCGGACAGGGGCTATGGCTACACCTTC. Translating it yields CAQSADRGYGYTF.

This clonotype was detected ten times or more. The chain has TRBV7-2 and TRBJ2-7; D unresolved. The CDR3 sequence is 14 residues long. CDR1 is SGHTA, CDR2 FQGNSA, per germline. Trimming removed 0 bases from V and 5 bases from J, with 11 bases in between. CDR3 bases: TGTGCCAGCAGCTTAGCTAAAGGGATAGACGAGCAGTACTTC. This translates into CASSLAKGIDEQYF. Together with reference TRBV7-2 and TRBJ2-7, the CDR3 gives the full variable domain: GAGVSQSPSNKVTEKGKDVELRCDPISGHTALYWYRQSLGQGLEFLIYFQGNSAPDKSGLPSDRFSAERTGGSVSTLTIQRTQQEDSAVYLCASSLAKGIDEQYFGPGTRLTVT.

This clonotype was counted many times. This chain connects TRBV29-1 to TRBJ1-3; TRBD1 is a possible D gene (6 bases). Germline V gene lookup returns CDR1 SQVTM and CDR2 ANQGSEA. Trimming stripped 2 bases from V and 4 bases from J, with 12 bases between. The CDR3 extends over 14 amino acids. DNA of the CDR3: TGCAGCGTTGAAATAACAGGGCTAGGAAACACCATATATTTT. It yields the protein CSVEITGLGNTIYF.